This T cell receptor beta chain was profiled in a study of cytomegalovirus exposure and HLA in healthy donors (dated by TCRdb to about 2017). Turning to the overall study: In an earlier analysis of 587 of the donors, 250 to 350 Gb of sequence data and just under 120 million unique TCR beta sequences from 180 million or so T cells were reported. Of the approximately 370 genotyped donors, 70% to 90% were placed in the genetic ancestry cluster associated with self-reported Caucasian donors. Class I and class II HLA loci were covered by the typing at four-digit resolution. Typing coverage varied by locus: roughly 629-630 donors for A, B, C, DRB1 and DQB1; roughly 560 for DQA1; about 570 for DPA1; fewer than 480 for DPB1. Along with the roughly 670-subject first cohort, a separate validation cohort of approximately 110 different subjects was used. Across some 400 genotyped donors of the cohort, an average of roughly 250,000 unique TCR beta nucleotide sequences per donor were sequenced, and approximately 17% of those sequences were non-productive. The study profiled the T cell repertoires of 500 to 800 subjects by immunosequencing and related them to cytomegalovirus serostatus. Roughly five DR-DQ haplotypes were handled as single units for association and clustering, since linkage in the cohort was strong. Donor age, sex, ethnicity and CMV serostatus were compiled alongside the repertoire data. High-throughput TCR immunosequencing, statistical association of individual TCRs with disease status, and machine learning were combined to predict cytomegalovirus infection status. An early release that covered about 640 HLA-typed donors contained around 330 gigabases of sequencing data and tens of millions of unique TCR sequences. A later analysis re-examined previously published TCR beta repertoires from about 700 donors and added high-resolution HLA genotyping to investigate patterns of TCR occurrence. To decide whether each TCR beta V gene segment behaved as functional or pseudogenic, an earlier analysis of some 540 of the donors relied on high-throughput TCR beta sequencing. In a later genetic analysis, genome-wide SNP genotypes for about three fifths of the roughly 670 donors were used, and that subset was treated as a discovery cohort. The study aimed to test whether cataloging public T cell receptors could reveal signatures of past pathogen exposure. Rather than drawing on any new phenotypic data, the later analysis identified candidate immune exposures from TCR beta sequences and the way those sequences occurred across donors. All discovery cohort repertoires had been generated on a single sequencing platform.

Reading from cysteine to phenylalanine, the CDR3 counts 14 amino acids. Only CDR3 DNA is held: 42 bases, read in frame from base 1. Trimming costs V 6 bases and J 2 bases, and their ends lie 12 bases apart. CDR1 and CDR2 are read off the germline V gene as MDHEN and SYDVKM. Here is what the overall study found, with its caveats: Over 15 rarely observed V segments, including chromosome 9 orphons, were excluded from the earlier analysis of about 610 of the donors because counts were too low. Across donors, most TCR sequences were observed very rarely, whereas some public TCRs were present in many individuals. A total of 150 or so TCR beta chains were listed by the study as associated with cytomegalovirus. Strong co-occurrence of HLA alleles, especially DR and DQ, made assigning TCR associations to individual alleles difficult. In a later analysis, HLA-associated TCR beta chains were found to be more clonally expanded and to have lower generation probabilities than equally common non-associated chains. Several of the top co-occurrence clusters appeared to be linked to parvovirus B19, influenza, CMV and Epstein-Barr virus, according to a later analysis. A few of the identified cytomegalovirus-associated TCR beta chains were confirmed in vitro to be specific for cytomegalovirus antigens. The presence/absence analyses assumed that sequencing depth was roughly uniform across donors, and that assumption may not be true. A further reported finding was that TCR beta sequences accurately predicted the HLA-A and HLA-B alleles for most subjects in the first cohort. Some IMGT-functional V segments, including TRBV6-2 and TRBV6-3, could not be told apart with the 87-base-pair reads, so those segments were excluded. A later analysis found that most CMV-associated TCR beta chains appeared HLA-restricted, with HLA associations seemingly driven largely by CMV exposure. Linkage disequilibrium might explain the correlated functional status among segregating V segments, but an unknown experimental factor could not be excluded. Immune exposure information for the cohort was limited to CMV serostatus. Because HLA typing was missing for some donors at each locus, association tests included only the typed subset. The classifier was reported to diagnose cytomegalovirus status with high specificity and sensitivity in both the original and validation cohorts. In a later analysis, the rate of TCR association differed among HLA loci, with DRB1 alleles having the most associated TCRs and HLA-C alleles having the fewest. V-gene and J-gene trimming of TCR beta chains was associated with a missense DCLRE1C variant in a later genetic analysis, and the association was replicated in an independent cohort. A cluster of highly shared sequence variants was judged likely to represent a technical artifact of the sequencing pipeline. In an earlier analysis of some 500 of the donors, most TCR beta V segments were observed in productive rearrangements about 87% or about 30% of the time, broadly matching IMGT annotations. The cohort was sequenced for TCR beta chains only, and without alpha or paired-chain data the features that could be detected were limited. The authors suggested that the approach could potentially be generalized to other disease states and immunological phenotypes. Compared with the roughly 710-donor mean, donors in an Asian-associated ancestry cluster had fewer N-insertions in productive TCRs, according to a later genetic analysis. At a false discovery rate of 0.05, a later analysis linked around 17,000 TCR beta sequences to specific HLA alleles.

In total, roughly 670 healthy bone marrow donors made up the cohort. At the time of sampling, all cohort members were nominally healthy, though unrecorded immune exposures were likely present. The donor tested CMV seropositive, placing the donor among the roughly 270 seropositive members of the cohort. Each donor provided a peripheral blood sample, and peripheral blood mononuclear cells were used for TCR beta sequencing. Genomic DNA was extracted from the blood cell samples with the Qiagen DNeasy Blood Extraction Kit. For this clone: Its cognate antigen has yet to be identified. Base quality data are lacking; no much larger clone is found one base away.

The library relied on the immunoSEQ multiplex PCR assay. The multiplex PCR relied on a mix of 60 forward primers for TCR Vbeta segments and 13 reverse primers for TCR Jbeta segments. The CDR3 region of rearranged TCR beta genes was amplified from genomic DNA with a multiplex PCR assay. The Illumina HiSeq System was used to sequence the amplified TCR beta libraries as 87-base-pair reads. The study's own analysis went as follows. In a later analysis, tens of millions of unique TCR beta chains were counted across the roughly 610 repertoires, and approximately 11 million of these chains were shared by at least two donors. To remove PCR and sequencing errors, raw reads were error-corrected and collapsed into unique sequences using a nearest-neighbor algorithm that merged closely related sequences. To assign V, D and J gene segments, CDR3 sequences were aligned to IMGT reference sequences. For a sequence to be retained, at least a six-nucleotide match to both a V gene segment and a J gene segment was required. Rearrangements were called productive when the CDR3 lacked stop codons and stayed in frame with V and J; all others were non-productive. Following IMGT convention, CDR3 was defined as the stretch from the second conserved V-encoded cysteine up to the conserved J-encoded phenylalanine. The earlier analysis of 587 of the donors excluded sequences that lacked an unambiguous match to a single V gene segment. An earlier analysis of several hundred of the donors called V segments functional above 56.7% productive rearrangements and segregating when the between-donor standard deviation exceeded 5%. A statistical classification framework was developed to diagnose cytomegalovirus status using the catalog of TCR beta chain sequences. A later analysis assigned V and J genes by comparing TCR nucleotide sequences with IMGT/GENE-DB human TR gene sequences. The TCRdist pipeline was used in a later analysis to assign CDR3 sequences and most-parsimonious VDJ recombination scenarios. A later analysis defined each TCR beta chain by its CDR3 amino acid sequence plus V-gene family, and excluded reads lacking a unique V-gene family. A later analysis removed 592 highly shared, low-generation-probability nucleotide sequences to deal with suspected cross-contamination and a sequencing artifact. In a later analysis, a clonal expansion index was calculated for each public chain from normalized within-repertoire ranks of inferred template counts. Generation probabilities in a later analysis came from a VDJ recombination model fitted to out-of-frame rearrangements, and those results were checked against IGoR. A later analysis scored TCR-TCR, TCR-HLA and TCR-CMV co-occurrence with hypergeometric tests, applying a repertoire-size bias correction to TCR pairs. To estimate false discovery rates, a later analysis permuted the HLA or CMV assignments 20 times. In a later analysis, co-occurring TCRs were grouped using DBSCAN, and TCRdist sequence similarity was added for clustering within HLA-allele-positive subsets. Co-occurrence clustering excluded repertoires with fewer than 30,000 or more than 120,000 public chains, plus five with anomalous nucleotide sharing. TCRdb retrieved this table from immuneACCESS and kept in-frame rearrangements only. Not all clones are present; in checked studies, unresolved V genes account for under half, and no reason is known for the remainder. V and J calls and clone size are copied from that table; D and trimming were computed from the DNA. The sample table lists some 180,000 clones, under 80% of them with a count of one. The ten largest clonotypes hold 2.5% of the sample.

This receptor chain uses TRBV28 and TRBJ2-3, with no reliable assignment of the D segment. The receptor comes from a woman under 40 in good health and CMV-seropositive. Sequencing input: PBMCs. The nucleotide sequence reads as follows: TGTGCCAGCAGCCCCCAGGTGTCCACAGATACGCAGTATTTT. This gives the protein CASSPQVSTDTQYF.